These 26 T cell receptor beta chains were sequenced from one sample in a study of Graves' ophthalmopathy and Graves' hyperthyroidism. RNA served as the template for amplifying TCR beta CDR3 regions. Investigators did first-round RT-PCR with HTBI primers, then second-round multiplex PCR. A single record per CDR3 protein comes from TCRdb applying MiXCR to the multiplex PCR reads. Of more than 550,000 distinct CDR3 sequences detected, approximately 39% appear once; the ten largest clones hold roughly 3.5%. The sequencing input was peripheral blood. The receptors originated from an adult man with Graves' ophthalmopathy.

The chain couples TRBV4-1 to TRBJ2-7; D is undetermined. CDR1 and CDR2 (germline): MGHRA, YSYEKL. V lost 1 base and J lost 7, with 11 bases in between. This CDR3 has 13 residues. CDR3 sequence (DNA): TGCGCCAGCAGCCAAGGGGCCCATGGGGAGCAGTACTTC. Residues: CASSQGAHGEQYF.

The V gene is TRBV15, the J gene TRBJ1-5; D not certain. The germline V gene has CDR1 LNHNV and CDR2 YYDKDF (reference sequence). This CDR3 has 17 amino acids. V dropped 0 bases and J dropped 0 bases, with 12 bases sitting between them. The DNA for the CDR3 is TGTGCCACCAGCAGAGATCAGGCGGGATATAGCAATCAGCCCCAGCATTTT. This translates into CATSRDQAGYSNQPQHF.

This clonotype was picked up many times. The chain is built from TRBV24-1 and TRBJ2-5, with D perhaps TRBD1 (5 bases). Trimming shortened V by 3 bases and J by 1 base, and 14 bases separated the two germline ends. CDR1 is KGHDR and CDR2 is SFDVKD in the germline V gene. This CDR3 spans 16 amino acids. The CDR3 loop is CATSDPSKGSQETQYF. In DNA form, the CDR3 reads TGTGCCACCAGTGATCCCAGTAAGGGGTCCCAAGAGACCCAGTACTTC.

The chain combines TRBV20-1 with TRBJ1-4, with D possibly TRBD1 on 5 matching bases. The CDR3 contains 15 residues. The germline V and J ends were trimmed by 2 bases and 8 bases, with 18 bases remaining between them. The V gene's germline CDR1 is DFQATT and CDR2 SNEGSKA (reference sequence). The CDR3: CSARRPGHLSEKLFF. The CDR3 coding sequence is TGCAGTGCTAGACGCCCCGGACATCTAAGCGAAAAACTGTTTTTT.

This clonotype was recorded once. V is TRBV2 and J is TRBJ2-5; D may be TRBD1 (6 bases). The V gene's germline CDR1 is SNHLY and CDR2 FYNNEI. The CDR3 runs to 16 residues. V was pared by 6 bases and J by 5 bases, with 22 bases between. The CDR3 DNA is TGTGCCAGCAGCGGGTCTTCAGGGGATGGGGCGGAGACCCAGTACTTC. Translation gives CASSGSSGDGAETQYF.

A remark on this clonotype: Since the CDR3 does not end with the conserved phenylalanine or tryptophan, this likely comes from a read error. The chain joins TRBV20-1 to TRBJ1-6; 7 bases fit TRBD1. This CDR3 has 13 amino acids. The ends lost 7 bases at V and 10 bases at J; junction bases unmatched: 10. The germline V gene has CDR1 DFQATT and CDR2 SNEGSKA (reference sequence). CDR3 DNA sequence: TGCAGTGTTACCACAGGGGACGGATCACCCCTCCACTGC. As protein: CSVTTGDGSPLHC.

This chain joins TRBV15 and TRBJ1-6; 11 nucleotides match TRBD1. This CDR3 comprises 16 residues. The V gene end was trimmed by 0 bases and the J gene end by 8 bases; junction bases not matched to a gene: 3. Germline V gene lookup returns CDR1 LNHNV and CDR2 YYDKDF (reference sequence). CDR3 bases: TGTGCCACCAGCAGAGATTCGGGACAGGGGGATTCACCCCTCCACTTT. Residues: CATSRDSGQGDSPLHF.

The table lists this clonotype with a few counts. This chain links TRBV19 with TRBJ1-4; 9 bases are shared with TRBD1. The length of the CDR3 is 15 residues. Germline-derived CDR1 and CDR2 are LNHDA and SQIVND (reference sequence). The junction had 8 bases not matched to a gene; V was cut back by 8 bases and J by 4 bases. The CDR3 protein is CASRTGATFNEKLFF. In DNA, the CDR3 is TGTGCCAGTCGGACAGGGGCGACTTTTAATGAAAAACTGTTTTTT.

The sample holds many counts of this clonotype. This chain uses TRBV5-6 with TRBJ1-2; tentative D call: TRBD1 (5 bases). The ends were cut back, 0 bases at V and 6 bases at J, with 6 bases in the middle. The CDR3 is made up of 12 amino acids. The V gene's germline CDR1 is SGHDT and CDR2 YYEEEE. In DNA form, the CDR3 reads TGTGCCAGCAGCTTGGGGGGACATGGCTACACCTTC. This gives the protein CASSLGGHGYTF.

Turning to this clonotype: The junction does not match germline at one end; this may be a read error. The CDR3: CASSWTGNTGELVF. The CDR3 coding sequence is TGCGCCAGCAGCTGGACAGGAAACACCGGGGAGCTGGTTTTT. The rearrangement links TRBV5-1 to TRBJ2-2, with TRBD1 matching over 7 bases. Germline CDR1 is SGHRS and CDR2 is YFSETQ. The CDR3 contains 14 residues. Full variable domain (outside the CDR3, taken from reference TRBV5-1 and TRBJ2-2): KAGVTQTPRYLIKTRGQQVTLSCSPISGHRSVSWYQQTPGQGLQFLFEYFSETQRNKGNFPGRFSGRQFSNSRSEMNVSTLELGDSALYLCASSWTGNTGELVFGEGSRLTVL.

This clonotype has ten or more counts. J is TRBJ1-1 and V is TRBV12-3 or TRBV12-4; D possibly corresponds to TRBD1 (5 bases). V lost 4 bases, J lost 3 bases, and 12 bases lay in between. The CDR3 length is 14 residues. Here the CDR3 reads CASSSGVVDTEAFF. CDR3 DNA sequence: TGTGCCAGCAGTTCGGGGGTGGTGGACACTGAAGCTTTCTTT.

The chain is built from TRBV7-8 and TRBJ1-6; perhaps TRBD1 as D (5 bases). The length of the CDR3 is 15 residues. The germline V and J ends were trimmed by 3 bases and 9 bases, with 15 bases remaining between them. Germline lookup yields CDR1 SGHVS and CDR2 FQNEAQ. The CDR3 loop is CASSLTGIGVSPLHF. CDR3 bases: TGTGCCAGCAGCTTGACCGGGATAGGGGTTTCACCCCTCCACTTT.

This chain connects TRBV29-1 to TRBJ2-6, with 7 nucleotides matching TRBD2. The CDR3 is 15 amino acids. Germline assignment: CDR1 SQVTM and CDR2 ANQGSEA. Trimming took 3 bases from V and 1 from J; bases not matched to a gene: 3. CDR3 sequence: CSVEGGVSGANVLTF. The CDR3 DNA sequence: TGCAGCGTTGAGGGAGGGGTTTCTGGGGCCAACGTCCTGACTTTC.

The chain is built from TRBV25-1 and TRBJ2-2; no firm D call. The CDR3 is made up of 16 amino acids. Germline lookup yields CDR1 MGHDK and CDR2 SYGVNS. V lost 6 bases to trimming and J lost 2 bases, with 16 bases between them. The CDR3 nucleotides read TGTGCCAGCAGCGTCGGTCGAGGTACTAACACCGGGGAGCTGTTTTTT. Translating it yields CASSVGRGTNTGELFF.

Written as DNA, the CDR3 is TGTGCCAGTAGTAGCTCCCCGGGCCTAGGAGCTTTCTTT. Its protein product is CASSSSPGLGAFF. The chain recombines TRBV19 with TRBJ1-1; D not certain. Germline V CDR1 and CDR2: LNHDA, SQIVND (reference sequence). This CDR3 spans 13 amino acids. Deletions cut 4 bases from V and 10 bases from J, with 16 bases between.

This clonotype was detected a few times. The rearrangement joins TRBV5-1 to TRBJ2-7; D may be TRBD2 (5 bases). V lost 0 bases to trimming and J lost 5 bases, with 15 bases between them. The CDR3 covers 15 residues. Germline V gives CDR1 SGHRS, CDR2 YFSETQ. CDR3 amino acids: CASSLARPPGDEQYF. Here the CDR3 DNA reads TGCGCCAGCAGCTTGGCCCGGCCCCCCGGGGACGAGCAGTACTTC. The full variable domain, with the rest looked up from reference TRBV5-1 and TRBJ2-7, is KAGVTQTPRYLIKTRGQQVTLSCSPISGHRSVSWYQQTPGQGLQFLFEYFSETQRNKGNFPGRFSGRQFSNSRSEMNVSTLELGDSALYLCASSLARPPGDEQYFGPGTRLTVT.

At least ten counts were recorded for this clonotype. The chain is built from TRBV2 and TRBJ2-7; D possibly corresponds to TRBD1 (6 bases). CDR1 is SNHLY, CDR2 FYNNEI, per germline. Trimming removed 3 bases from V and 0 bases from J, with 15 bases in between. The CDR3 is 16 residues long. The CDR3 nucleotides read TGTGCCAGCAGTGACCGACAGGACCCTCGCTCCTACGAGCAGTACTTC. Its translation: CASSDRQDPRSYEQYF.

A few counts support this clonotype. One end of the junction does not line up with germline, which may come from a read error. J is TRBJ2-7 and V is TRBV12-5; weak D call: TRBD2 (6 bases). The germline V gene encodes CDR1 LGHNT and CDR2 FRNRAP. This CDR3 comprises 13 residues. The CDR3 here is CASSLGGGDEQYF. CDR3 nucleotide sequence: TGTGCTAGTAGTTTGGGCGGCGGGGACGAGCAGTACTTC.

Comments on this clonotype: Relative to the germline gene, one junction end is altered; a read error may explain this. The chain has TRBV10-3 and TRBJ2-7; 9 bases match TRBD1. The CDR3 consists of 14 residues. Germline V gives CDR1 ENHRY, CDR2 SYGVKD. The CDR3 bases are TGTGCCAGCAGTTCCGTTCGACAGGGGGGGAAGCAGTACTTC. Protein product: CASSSVRQGGKQYF.

Comments on this clonotype: One junction end disagrees with the germline gene, perhaps due to a read error. V gene TRBV7-9 combines with J gene TRBJ2-2; D call uncertain. Germline V gene data show CDR1 as SEHNR and CDR2 as FQNEAQ (reference sequence). The CDR3 runs 14 residues. The CDR3 coding sequence is TGCGCCAGCAGCCTTAATACGCGAGGCGGGGAGCTGTTTTTT. This encodes CASSLNTRGGELFF.

The rearrangement links TRBV6-6 to TRBJ2-5, with 7 bases matching TRBD2. From germline, CDR1 is MNHNY and CDR2 SVGAGI (reference sequence). This CDR3 region has 16 residues. Unmatched junction bases numbered 17, after V lost 6 bases and J lost 7 bases. The DNA for the CDR3 is TGTGCCAGCAGGGCGGGGGATGCCGGGGCAAGACGGACCCAGTACTTC. Translated: CASRAGDAGARRTQYF.

The chain is built from TRBV11-2 and TRBJ2-7; 10 nucleotides align to TRBD2. Trimming at V came to 1 base and at J to 2 bases, leaving 8 bases not matched to a gene. Per germline, CDR1 SGHAT and CDR2 FQNNGV. CDR3 length equals 17 residues. CDR3 sequence reads: CASSLAAGGGLTYEQYF. As DNA, the CDR3 is TGTGCCAGCAGCTTAGCAGCGGGGGGGGGGCTCACCTACGAGCAGTACTTC.

Ten or more counts support this clonotype. This sequence joins TRBV12-3 or TRBV12-4 and TRBJ1-2; 11 bases match TRBD1. Trimming took 5 bases from V and 7 from J; bases not matched to a gene: 6. CDR3 length: 14 residues. The CDR3: CASSPGQGAGGYTF. CDR3 sequence (DNA): TGTGCCAGCAGTCCAGGACAGGGGGCTGGTGGCTACACCTTC.

The rearrangement uses TRBV7-9 and TRBJ2-5; 9 nucleotides line up with TRBD2. Per germline, CDR1 SEHNR and CDR2 FQNEAQ (reference sequence). There are 16 residues in the CDR3. The V and J ends lost 5 bases and 1 base, in that order; junction bases with no gene match: 8. CDR3 in amino acids: CASSLRGGGAQETQYF. CDR3 in DNA: TGTGCCAGCAGCCTCCGCGGCGGGGGGGCCCAAGAGACCCAGTACTTC.

Many counts were recorded for this clonotype. This sequence joins TRBV25-1 and TRBJ2-7, with 7 nucleotides matching TRBD1. The germline gives CDR1 MGHDK, CDR2 SYGVNS. The length of the CDR3 is 14 residues. V dropped 5 bases and J dropped 0; count of bases not matched to a gene: 4. The CDR3 spells CASSSYRGSYEQYF. CDR3 bases: TGTGCCAGCAGTTCTTACAGGGGCTCCTACGAGCAGTACTTC.

The J gene is TRBJ2-5, the V gene TRBV20-1; D possibly uses TRBD1 or TRBD2 (7 bases each). Trimming removed 3 bases from V and 5 bases from J, with 16 bases in between. The CDR3 totals 14 residues. Germline loops: CDR1 DFQATT, CDR2 SNEGSKA (reference sequence). The CDR3 loop reads CSARTGEGAETQYF. In DNA, the CDR3 is TGCAGTGCTAGGACTGGGGAGGGGGCCGAGACCCAGTACTTC.